This TCR beta chain was recovered during a study of response to subunit inactivated influenza vaccine. Germline loops: CDR1 SGHTA, CDR2 FQGNSA. The CDR3 sequence is 18 residues long. V was cut by 0 bases and J by 8 bases, with 24 bases left in between. TCRdb re-derived calls from the RT-PCR reads in MiXCR, one entry per CDR3 protein. The sample comprises 450,000 to 550,000 distinct CDR3 sequences, roughly 25% of which are singletons, and about 1.9% rests with the top ten. The sequence was collected from a middle-aged man who received an inactivated influenza vaccine. The specimen was CD4+ T cells sorted from PBMCs, collected roughly 5 days after vaccination. The chain joins TRBV7-2 to TRBJ2-3; D might be TRBD2 (6 bases). The CDR3 reads CASSLASGVSRITRTQYF. DNA of the CDR3: TGTGCCAGCAGCTTAGCGTCGGGGGTGTCCAGGATTACTCGTACGCAGTATTTT.